The T cell receptor (beta chain) under discussion was sequenced for a study of blood T cell repertoires in COVID-19. The overall study: The United States, Italy and Spain supplied acute and convalescent COVID-19 samples. PBMCs, B-cell-depleted T cells, or T cells provided the cDNA or gDNA that made up the material.

Under the authors' procedure: Amplification of reference gene primers was used by the study to estimate nucleated cell counts. The table came from immunoSEQ multiplex PCR; TCRdb's copy has only in-frame clones and leaves some out. That table is the source of V, J and clone size, and D and trimming were worked out from the DNA. The repertoire holds 250,000 to 300,000 clones, with 84% as singletons. This clone was observed a single time. The sequenced sample consisted of peripheral blood. The clonotype originates from a man aged 55-75 years with acute or convalescent COVID-19.

The DNA of the CDR3 is TGTGCCAGCAGCTATTCACTAGCGGGAGGAGTGGAGACCCAGTACTTC. It is translated as CASSYSLAGGVETQYF. This sequence joins TRBV11-2 and TRBJ2-5; 12 bases are shared with TRBD2. The CDR3 is 16 residues long. V dropped 4 bases and J dropped 5; count of bases not matched to a gene: 8. CDR1 and CDR2 from the germline V gene are SGHAT and FQNNGV.